Given below is one T cell receptor (beta chain) in context. Its antigen is as yet unknown. The data originate from a study of vaccination and CD4 T cells after COVID-19. CD4+ T cells that had been cultured provided DNA sequenced with the Oncomine TCR Beta short-read assay. A single record per CDR3 protein comes from TCRdb applying MiXCR to the PCR reads. The sample shows 20,000 to 25,000 distinct CDR3 sequences, 70% of them seen only once. The length of the CDR3 is 12 residues. Germline lookup yields CDR1 MGHDK and CDR2 SYGVNS. The V and J ends lost 7 bases and 6 bases respectively, with 11 bases between them. Regarding treatment: roughly nine-day PBMC culture with coronavirus spike peptide pools or control peptides (ViraFEST assay). Study-level results: Convalescent patients were relatively few, and early post-infection timepoints were missing.

This chain joins TRBV25-1 and TRBJ2-3; D is unclear. The source is a human donor who had recovered from COVID-19. What was sequenced was CD4+ T cells from blood, cultured in vitro. The CDR3: CASTLTRDTQYF. In DNA form, the CDR3 reads TGTGCCAGCACCCTGACCAGGGATACGCAGTATTTT.